Listed here is a single TCR beta chain. Its antigen remains unknown. This sample was included in a study of cytomegalovirus exposure and HLA in healthy donors. The PCR used 60 Vbeta and 13 Jbeta primers. The repertoire was sequenced with immunoSEQ multiplex PCR; TCRdb's copy has only in-frame clones and lacks some. The sample lists 180,000 or so clones, over 70% occurring once. Overall study results and limits: Being productive about 87% or about 30% of the time was typical of most TCR beta V segments in an earlier analysis. V segments that were indistinguishable, TRBV6-2 and TRBV6-3 among them, were omitted from analysis.

Looked up from germline, CDR1 is SGDLS and CDR2 is YYNGEE. The CDR3 totals 12 residues. V shed 6 bases and J shed 2 bases, with 6 bases lying between them. The sample consisted of PBMCs. The chain recombines TRBV9 with TRBJ1-3; D unresolved. The clonotype comes from a woman in her sixties or seventies in good health and CMV-seropositive. For the CDR3, the DNA is TGTGCCAGCACCCTCCCTGGAAACACCATATATTTT. Amino acids: CASTLPGNTIYF.